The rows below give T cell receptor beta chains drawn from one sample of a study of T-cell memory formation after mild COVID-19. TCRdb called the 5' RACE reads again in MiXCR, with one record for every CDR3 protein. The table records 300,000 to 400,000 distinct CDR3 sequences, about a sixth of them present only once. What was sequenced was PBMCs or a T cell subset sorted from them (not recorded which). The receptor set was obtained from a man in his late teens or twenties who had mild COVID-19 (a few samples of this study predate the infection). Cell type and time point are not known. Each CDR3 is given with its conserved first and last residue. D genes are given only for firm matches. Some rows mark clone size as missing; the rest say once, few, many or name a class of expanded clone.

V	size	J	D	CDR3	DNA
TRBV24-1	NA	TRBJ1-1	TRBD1	CATSDPTGSNTEAFF	TGTGCCACCAGTGATCCGACAGGGTCGAACACTGAAGCTTTCTTT
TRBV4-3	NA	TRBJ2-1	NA	CASSQEDRYSYNEQFF	TGCGCCAGCAGCCAGGAAGACAGGTACTCCTACAATGAGCAGTTCTTC
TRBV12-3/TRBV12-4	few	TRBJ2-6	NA	CASSTRPSGANVLTF	TGTGCCAGCAGCACCCGACCCTCTGGGGCCAACGTCCTGACTTTC
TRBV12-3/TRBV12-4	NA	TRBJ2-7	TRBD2	CASGPSGIIYEQYF	TGTGCCAGCGGGCCTAGCGGGATAATCTACGAGCAGTACTTC
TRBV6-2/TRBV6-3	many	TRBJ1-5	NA	CASRAGASNQPQHF	TGTGCCAGCAGAGCCGGGGCTAGCAATCAGCCCCAGCATTTT
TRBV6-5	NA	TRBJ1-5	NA	CASSTLRYGWSNQPQHF	TGTGCCAGCAGTACCCTTAGATACGGGTGGAGCAATCAGCCCCAGCATTTT
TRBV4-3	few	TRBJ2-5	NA	CASSRVGGEETQYF	TGCGCCAGCAGCCGGGTTGGGGGCGAAGAGACCCAGTACTTC
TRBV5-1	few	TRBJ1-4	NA	CASRTFATNEKLFF	TGCGCCAGCCGGACGTTTGCAACTAATGAAAAACTGTTTTTT
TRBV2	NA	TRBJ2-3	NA	CATPSPPANTQYF	TGTGCCACCCCCTCCCCCCCGGCGAATACGCAGTATTTT
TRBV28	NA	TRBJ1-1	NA	CASSLKNPRGSRFVQGNTEAFF	TGTGCCAGCAGTTTAAAGAACCCCCGAGGATCTAGGTTTGTGCAGGGGAACACTGAAGCTTTCTTT
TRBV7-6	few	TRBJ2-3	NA	CASSRGTDRTDTQYF	TGTGCCAGCAGCCGCGGGACGGACCGCACAGATACGCAGTATTTT
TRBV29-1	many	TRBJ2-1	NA	CSGGPKNYNEQFF	TGCAGCGGGGGTCCCAAGAACTACAATGAGCAGTTCTTC
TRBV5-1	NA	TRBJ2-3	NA	CASSFRGPSTDTQYF	TGCGCCAGCAGCTTCAGGGGCCCTAGCACAGATACGCAGTATTTT
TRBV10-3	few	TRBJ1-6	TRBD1	CAIRETGEVAPLHF	TGTGCCATCAGGGAGACAGGGGAGGTTGCACCCCTCCACTTT
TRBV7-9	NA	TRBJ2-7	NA	CASSTGDWDYEQYF	TGTGCCAGCAGCACCGGGGACTGGGACTACGAGCAGTACTTC
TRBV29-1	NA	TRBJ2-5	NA	CSVITDVETQYF	TGCAGCGTCATCACGGACGTAGAGACCCAGTACTTC
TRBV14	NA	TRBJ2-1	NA	CASSQLTGTTQFF	TGTGCCAGCAGCCAGCTCACCGGGACGACCCAGTTCTTC